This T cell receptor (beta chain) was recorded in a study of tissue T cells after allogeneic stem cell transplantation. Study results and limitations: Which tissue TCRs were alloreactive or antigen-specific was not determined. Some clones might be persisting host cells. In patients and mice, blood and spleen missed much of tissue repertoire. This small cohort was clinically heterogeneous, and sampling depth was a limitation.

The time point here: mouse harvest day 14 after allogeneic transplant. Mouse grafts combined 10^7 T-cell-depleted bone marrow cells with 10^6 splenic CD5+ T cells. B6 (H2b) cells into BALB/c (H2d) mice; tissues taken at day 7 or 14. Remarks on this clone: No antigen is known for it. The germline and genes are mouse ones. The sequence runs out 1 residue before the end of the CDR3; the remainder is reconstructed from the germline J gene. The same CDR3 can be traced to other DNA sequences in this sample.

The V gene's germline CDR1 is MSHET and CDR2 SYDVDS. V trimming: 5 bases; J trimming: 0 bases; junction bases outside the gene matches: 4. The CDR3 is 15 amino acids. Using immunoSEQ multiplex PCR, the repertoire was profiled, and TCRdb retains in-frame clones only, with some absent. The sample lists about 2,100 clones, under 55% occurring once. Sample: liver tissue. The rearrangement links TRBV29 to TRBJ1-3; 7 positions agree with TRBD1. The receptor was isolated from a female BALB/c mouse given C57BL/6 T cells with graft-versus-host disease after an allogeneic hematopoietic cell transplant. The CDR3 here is CASSTRGVSGNTLYF. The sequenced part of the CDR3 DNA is TGTGCTAGCAGTACCAGGGGGGTTTCTGGAAATACGCTCTAT.